This T cell receptor (beta chain) appears in the sequencing data of a study of blood T cells in healthy people across ages. CDR1 and CDR2 (germline): DFQATT, SNEGSKA (reference sequence). The CDR3 covers 16 residues. V lost 2 bases to trimming and J lost 1 base, with 16 bases between them. PCR was performed a second time for 7 to 11 cycles using a sample-barcoded 5' primer and a J-beta primer mix. TCRdb reanalysed the 5' RACE reads using MiXCR and keeps one entry per CDR3 protein. The sample includes some 1.8 million distinct CDR3 sequences, around 40% seen only once; the top ten take roughly 24%. V and J are TRBV20-1 and TRBJ2-3; possible D gene TRBD1, 5 bases. The sample consisted of blood. This TCR was recovered from a human donor in good health. This CDR3 reads CSARPHRQGRTDTQYF. The CDR3 DNA reads as TGCAGTGCTAGACCACACCGCCAGGGCCGCACAGATACGCAGTATTTT.